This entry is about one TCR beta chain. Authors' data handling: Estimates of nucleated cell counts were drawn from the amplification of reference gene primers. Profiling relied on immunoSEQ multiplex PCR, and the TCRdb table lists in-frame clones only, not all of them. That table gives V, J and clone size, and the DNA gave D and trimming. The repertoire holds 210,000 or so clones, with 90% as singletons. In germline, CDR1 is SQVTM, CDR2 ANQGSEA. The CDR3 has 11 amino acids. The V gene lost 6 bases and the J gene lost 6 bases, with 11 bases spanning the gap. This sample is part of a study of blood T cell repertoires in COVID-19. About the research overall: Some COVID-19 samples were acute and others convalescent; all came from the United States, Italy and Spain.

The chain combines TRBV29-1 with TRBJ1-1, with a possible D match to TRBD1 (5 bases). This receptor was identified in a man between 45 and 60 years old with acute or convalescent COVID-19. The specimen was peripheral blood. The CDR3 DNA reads TGCAGCGTGGGGGGGGGATCTGAAGCTTTCTTT. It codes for CSVGGGSEAFF.